Following are 27 T cell receptor beta chains from one sample sequenced in a study of T cell responses to AZD1222 COVID-19 vaccine. TCRdb's table, derived via immunoSEQ multiplex PCR, lists solely in-frame clones and lacks some. Of about 150,000 clones in the sample, nearly 95% are singletons; the top ten hold over 4%. Here the sequenced sample was peripheral blood, taken on day 0 of AZD1222 vaccination. Receptor source: an adult in good health.

This chain connects TRBV25-1 to TRBJ2-2, with 10 bases fitting TRBD2. The J segment lost 4 bases and the V segment lost 3 bases, leaving 2 bases of the junction unmatched. CDR1 and CDR2 from the germline V gene are MGHDK and SYGVNS. This CDR3 is built from 15 residues. The CDR3, as DNA: TGTGCCAGCAGTGATAGCGGGAGGTTCACCGGGGAGCTGTTTTTT. It specifies CASSDSGRFTGELFF.

This chain connects TRBV19 to TRBJ1-2; perhaps TRBD1 as D (5 bases). The CDR3 sequence is 14 residues long. V lost 3 bases to trimming and J lost 7 bases, with 15 bases between them. CDR1 LNHDA and CDR2 SQIVND come from the germline V gene (reference sequence). CDR3 DNA: TGTGCCAGTAGTATGCGGGCAGGGTCGAGTGGCTACACCTTC. Amino acids: CASSMRAGSSGYTF.

The chain joins TRBV19 to TRBJ2-1; 8 positions agree with TRBD1. The CDR3 totals 17 residues. V shed 6 bases and J 4 bases; nucleotides not matched to a gene: 14. Germline lookup yields CDR1 LNHDA and CDR2 SQIVND (reference sequence). The CDR3 DNA reads as TGTGCCAGTAGGCGACCCCCCGGGACAGGTGGTTACAATGAGCAGTTCTTC. This sequence encodes CASRRPPGTGGYNEQFF.

The rearrangement joins TRBV20-1 to TRBJ2-7, with 7 bases aligning to TRBD1. The V segment lost 6 bases and the J segment 4 bases; nucleotides outside the gene matches: 3. The CDR3 totals 11 residues. CDR1 and CDR2 from the germline V gene are DFQATT and SNEGSKA (reference sequence). Here the CDR3 reads CSALQGYEQYF. The CDR3 DNA is TGCAGTGCACTACAGGGGTACGAGCAGTACTTC.

In its sample, this clone was seen once. The rearrangement joins TRBV28 to TRBJ2-7; 16 nucleotides agree with TRBD2. Germline assignment: CDR1 MDHEN and CDR2 SYDVKM. This CDR3 is 19 amino acids long. V shed 6 bases, J shed 1 base, and the junction held 12 bases outside the gene matches. DNA of the CDR3: TGTGCCAGCAGCCCCACCTCCGGGACTAGCGGGAGGGGTTCCTACGAGCAGTACTTC. Translation gives CASSPTSGTSGRGSYEQYF.

This clone was seen more than once but under ten times. The identical CDR3 is also encoded by other nucleotide sequences in the sample. This chain uses TRBV6-6 with TRBJ2-1; 14 bases match TRBD2. The trim removed 6 bases at V and 5 bases at J, leaving 6 bases unmatched. The CDR3 totals 16 residues. Germline CDR1 MNHNY, CDR2 SVGAGI (reference sequence). CDR3: CASSGTSGSTHNEQFF. DNA of the CDR3: TGTGCCAGCAGCGGGACTAGCGGGAGTACCCACAATGAGCAGTTCTTC.

The CDR3 reads CASSIIGATGELFF. CDR3 coding DNA: TGTGCCAGTAGTATTATCGGTGCAACCGGGGAGCTGTTTTTT. The chain uses TRBV19 and TRBJ2-2; D not resolved. Per the germline V gene, CDR1 is LNHDA and CDR2 is SQIVND (reference sequence). This CDR3 contains 14 residues. The V gene lost 3 bases and the J gene lost 5 bases, with 10 bases spanning the gap.

This chain joins TRBV27 and TRBJ2-1; D remains ambiguous. Germline lookup yields CDR1 MNHEY and CDR2 SMNVEV (reference sequence). V lost 2 bases to trimming and J lost 6 bases, with 14 bases between them. This CDR3 is built from 15 residues. This CDR3 reads CASSLMVPWGNEQFF. DNA for the CDR3: TGTGCCAGCAGTTTAATGGTACCATGGGGCAATGAGCAGTTCTTC.

V usage is TRBV28 and J usage is TRBJ1-4; TRBD1 matches 11 bases. The germline V gene encodes CDR1 MDHEN and CDR2 SYDVKM. V lost 3 bases, J lost 7 bases, and 7 bases stayed unmatched. This CDR3 spans 16 amino acids. CDR3 coding DNA: TGTGCCAGCAGTTTTGAGAGGGGACAGGGGGTTGAAAAACTGTTTTTT. Translation gives CASSFERGQGVEKLFF.

The gene calls are TRBV24-1 and TRBJ2-2; 9 nucleotides line up with TRBD2. Trimming cost V 8 bases and J 5 bases; bases outside gene matches: 5. The CDR3 sequence is 14 residues long. Germline-derived CDR1 and CDR2 are KGHDR and SFDVKD. The CDR3 loop is CATTPSGITGELFF. In DNA form, the CDR3 reads TGTGCCACCACTCCTAGCGGGATAACCGGGGAGCTGTTTTTT.

The count of this clone is one. V and J are TRBV5-4 and TRBJ2-3; 7 nucleotides align to TRBD1. CDR3 length equals 15 residues. Germline assignment: CDR1 SGHNT and CDR2 YYREEE (reference sequence). V lost 1 base, J lost 6 bases, and 8 bases stayed unmatched. Written as DNA, the CDR3 is TGTGCCAGCAGCTTGCGAGGGGGCGCGGAGGATACGCAGTATTTT. It encodes CASSLRGGAEDTQYF.

The chain couples TRBV19 to TRBJ1-5; D is ambiguous. Between the trimmed V and J ends, which lost 2 bases and 0 bases, there was a span of 11 bases. This CDR3 is 16 amino acids long. Per germline, CDR1 LNHDA and CDR2 SQIVND (reference sequence). In nucleotides, the CDR3 is TGTGCCAGTAGTATACTGCCCGGGTTTAGCAATCAGCCCCAGCATTTT. Translated, it gives CASSILPGFSNQPQHF.

The V gene is TRBV12-3 or TRBV12-4, the J gene TRBJ1-2; the D gene is possibly TRBD1 (6 bases). The V and J ends lost 6 bases and 4 bases respectively, with 12 bases between them. The CDR3 has 13 amino acids. Here the CDR3 reads CASSLQGIYGYTF. Written as DNA, the CDR3 is TGTGCCAGCAGCCTACAGGGAATCTATGGCTACACCTTC.

V is TRBV19 and J is TRBJ1-1; TRBD1 is a possible D gene (5 bases). The V end was cut by 5 bases, the J end by 4 bases, with 17 bases between. There are 15 residues in the CDR3. CDR1 and CDR2 (germline): LNHDA, SQIVND (reference sequence). CDR3 in DNA: TGTGCCAGTAGTGTTGCAGGGATTGGCGCCACTGAAGCTTTCTTT. Its translation is CASSVAGIGATEAFF.

Details on this clone: The sample holds other DNA sequences that translate to the same CDR3. The V gene is TRBV5-1, the J gene TRBJ2-2; 8 bases align to TRBD1. Trimming took 2 bases from V and 3 from J; bases not matched to a gene: 0. CDR3 size: 14 residues. CDR1 is SGHRS and CDR2 is YFSETQ in the germline V gene. CDR3 residues: CASSLQGDTGELFF. The CDR3 bases are TGCGCCAGCAGCTTACAGGGGGACACCGGGGAGCTGTTTTTT.

The rearrangement links TRBV30 to TRBJ2-7; 11 bases fit TRBD2. CDR3 length equals 15 residues. The germline CDR1 and CDR2 sequences are GTSNPN and SVGIG (reference sequence). Trimming removed 1 base from V and 3 bases from J; junction bases left unmatched: 5. The CDR3 spells CAWSETSGNHYEQYF. The CDR3 DNA reads TGTGCCTGGAGTGAGACTAGCGGGAACCACTACGAGCAGTACTTC.

The rearrangement joins TRBV11-1 to TRBJ2-7; no clear D. CDR1 and CDR2 from the germline V gene are SGHAT and FQDESV (reference sequence). The V and J ends lost 1 base and 5 bases respectively, with 12 bases between them. This CDR3 is 14 amino acids long. The CDR3 nucleotides read TGTGCCAGCAGCTTAGGAGTATTGGCGCACGAGCAGTACTTC. Its translation: CASSLGVLAHEQYF.

This clone has only one observation. The chain combines TRBV5-1 with TRBJ2-2, with 8 bases identical to TRBD2. V shed 1 base and J 2 bases; nucleotides not matched to a gene: 4. This CDR3 is built from 16 residues. The V gene's germline CDR1 is SGHRS and CDR2 YFSETQ. CDR3 DNA sequence: TGCGCCAGCAGCTTGTTGCTAGCGGGCAACACCGGGGAGCTGTTTTTT. It codes for CASSLLLAGNTGELFF.

This sequence joins TRBV7-9 and TRBJ2-1; tentative D call: TRBD1 (5 bases). CDR1 SEHNR and CDR2 FQNEAQ come from the germline V gene (reference sequence). The CDR3 runs 15 residues. V shed 2 bases and J shed 4 bases, with 12 bases lying between them. CDR3 sequence: CASSLYRSGYNEQFF. CDR3 DNA: TGTGCCAGCAGCTTATATCGTTCAGGGTACAATGAGCAGTTCTTC.

The rearrangement joins TRBV4-1 to TRBJ2-7; the D gene could be TRBD1 or TRBD2 (5 bases each). CDR3 length equals 14 residues. Looked up from germline, CDR1 is MGHRA and CDR2 is YSYEKL. Trimming removed 4 bases from V and 2 bases from J, with 12 bases in between. The CDR3 sequence: CASSRDPRAYEQYF. CDR3 DNA: TGCGCCAGCAGCCGGGACCCTAGAGCCTACGAGCAGTACTTC.

J is TRBJ2-7 and V is TRBV10-1; the match to TRBD1 covers 8 bases. The CDR3 length is 15 residues. V lost 5 bases, J lost 6 bases, and 12 bases stayed unmatched. The germline V gene has CDR1 WNHNN and CDR2 SYGVQD (reference sequence). CDR3 protein: CASSKEGQGAFEQYF. The CDR3 nucleotides read TGCGCCAGCAGTAAAGAGGGCCAGGGGGCTTTCGAGCAGTACTTC.

This rearrangement joins TRBV19 to TRBJ1-5; tentative D call: TRBD1 (6 bases). The length of the CDR3 is 15 residues. Germline lookup yields CDR1 LNHDA and CDR2 SQIVND (reference sequence). The ends were cut back, 6 bases at V and 7 bases at J, with 19 bases in the middle. Here the CDR3 reads CASRRGGGTRQPQHF. The CDR3 coding sequence is TGTGCCAGTAGACGCGGAGGGGGGACTAGACAGCCCCAGCATTTT.

The chain couples TRBV14 to TRBJ1-1, with 7 bases lining up with TRBD1. Trimming at V came to 4 bases and at J to 5 bases, leaving 4 bases not matched to a gene. CDR1 is SGHDN and CDR2 is FVKESK in the germline V gene. CDR3 length: 13 residues. CDR3 sequence: CASSPTGETEAFF. CDR3 nucleotide sequence: TGTGCCAGCAGCCCTACAGGGGAAACTGAAGCTTTCTTT.

V and J are TRBV18 and TRBJ1-5, with TRBD1 matching 7 bases. J gave up 4 bases and V 6 bases, and 3 bases lay outside the gene matches. The CDR3 contains 13 residues. From germline, CDR1 is KGHSH and CDR2 LQKENI. The CDR3 DNA reads TGTGCCAGCTCCGAGACAGGGAATCAGCCCCAGCATTTT. As protein: CASSETGNQPQHF.

This chain joins TRBV19 and TRBJ1-5, with 8 positions matching TRBD1. Per germline, CDR1 LNHDA and CDR2 SQIVND (reference sequence). V gave up 8 bases and J gave up 6 bases; unmatched junction bases: 6. CDR3 length: 13 residues. CDR3 amino acids: CASSDREGQPQHF. DNA of the CDR3: TGTGCCAGTTCGGACAGGGAGGGTCAGCCCCAGCATTTT.

V usage is TRBV11-2 and J usage is TRBJ2-1; unclear D gene. Deletions cut 4 bases from V and 13 bases from J, with 14 bases between. The germline gives CDR1 SGHAT, CDR2 FQNNGV. The CDR3 spans 12 residues. The CDR3 DNA sequence: TGTGCCAGCAGCTCCGTGGGAATGAGACAGTTCTTC. Translating it yields CASSSVGMRQFF.

The chain joins TRBV19 to TRBJ1-1; the D gene is possibly TRBD1 (6 bases). The CDR3 has 13 residues. V was trimmed by 6 bases and J by 7 bases, leaving 15 bases between them. Germline CDR1 reads LNHDA; CDR2 reads SQIVND (reference sequence). CDR3 region: CASSWGAPNEAFF. In DNA, the CDR3 is TGTGCCAGTAGCTGGGGGGCCCCGAATGAAGCTTTCTTT.